The present T cell receptor (beta chain) was sequenced within a study of shared clonotypes between healthy human individuals. V was cut by 1 base and J by 7 bases, with 9 bases left in between. This CDR3 has 13 amino acids. The V gene's germline CDR1 is SGHVS and CDR2 FNYEAQ. TCRdb's table, derived via immunoSEQ multiplex PCR, lists solely in-frame clones and lacks some. The sample comprises some 2,000,000 clones, approximately 96% of which are singletons, and 0.1% to 0.15% rests with the top ten. HIV-negative, healthy adults without recent acute infections or vaccinations were the donors. V is TRBV7-6 and J is TRBJ2-3; D is unclear. The material sequenced was naive CD4+ T cells sorted from blood. Described subset: CD45RA+ positively selected. This clonotype was sampled from a man between 18 and 35 years old in good health. DNA of the CDR3: TGTGCCAGCAGCTTAGACAGTTCGTATACGCAGTATTTT. It encodes CASSLDSSYTQYF.